The next 28 T cell receptor beta chains were all read from a single sample in a study of post-analysis software for immune sequencing data (dated by TCRdb to 2014 to 2015). Their target antigens are unknown. Paper-wide results and their limitations: A handful of TRBV segments, including TRBV5-6, TRBV5-1 and TRBV20-1, were significantly more frequent in patients than controls.

Library construction relied on PCR. TCRdb shows the sequencer as Illumina HiSeq 2500. Unique molecular identifiers were incorporated into TCR beta cDNA libraries to reduce PCR and sequencing biases. The public reads were run again by TCRdb, first through fastp at Q25 and then through MiXCR, and only productive beta chains were kept. Identical CDR3 protein sequences are pooled into one entry, listed with their most common genes and DNA. The sample table contains roughly 620,000 distinct CDR3 sequences; only one count was recorded for roughly 46% of them. 1.7% of the sample belongs to the ten largest clones. Sequences were obtained from blood. All receptors come from a girl under 18 with multiple sclerosis.

This clonotype was seen once. The J gene is TRBJ1-1, the V gene TRBV6-4; D is undetermined. This CDR3 region has 13 residues. The germline gives CDR1 MRHNA, CDR2 SNTAGT. The V end was cut by 6 bases, the J end by 1 base, with 9 bases between. In DNA, the CDR3 is TGTGCCAGCAGCCAACAGAGGAACACTGAAGCTTTCTTT. This gives the protein CASSQQRNTEAFF.

This clonotype was picked up a small number of times. The chain recombines TRBV10-3 with TRBJ2-7; D gene ambiguous. This CDR3 is built from 13 residues. Trimming took off 0 bases at V and 5 bases at J, with 8 bases between the two ends. The germline gives CDR1 ENHRY, CDR2 SYGVKD. Here the CDR3 DNA reads TGTGCCATCAGTGAGTCGACTGGGGACGAGCAGTACTTC. Amino acid sequence: CAISESTGDEQYF.

This clonotype was seen a handful of times. This chain connects TRBV27 to TRBJ2-1; 7 bases align to TRBD1. Germline CDR1 is MNHEY and CDR2 is SMNVEV (reference sequence). V shed 5 bases and J 4 bases; nucleotides not matched to a gene: 14. CDR3 length: 17 amino acids. CDR3 in amino acids: CASSMKQGIGGYNEQFF. CDR3 sequence (DNA): TGTGCCAGCAGTATGAAACAGGGGATAGGTGGTTACAATGAGCAGTTCTTC.

The chain couples TRBV12-3 or TRBV12-4 to TRBJ1-1; D remains ambiguous. V was shortened by 8 bases and J by 5 bases, with 18 bases between the two germline ends. This CDR3 has 14 amino acids. CDR3 nucleotide sequence: TGTGCCAGCTTATCTCGGGCGACCGATACTGAAGCTTTCTTT. This translates into CASLSRATDTEAFF.

The CDR3 DNA reads as TGTGCCAGCAGCGAGACAGGGAGAGATGGCTACACCTTC. Protein sequence: CASSETGRDGYTF. The chain uses TRBV5-6 and TRBJ1-2; TRBD1 agrees at 7 bases. Germline loops: CDR1 SGHDT, CDR2 YYEEEE. Unmatched junction bases numbered 6, after V lost 4 bases and J lost 6 bases. The CDR3 spans 13 residues.

The J gene is TRBJ2-3, the V gene TRBV6-2 or TRBV6-3; D unresolved. Germline-derived CDR1 and CDR2 are MNHEY and SVGEGT. V was clipped by 4 bases and J by 6 bases, with 14 bases between them. This CDR3 has 14 amino acids. In DNA, the CDR3 is TGTGCCAGCAGTTTCCTCGGAGTAGCTGATACGCAGTATTTT. It translates to CASSFLGVADTQYF.

CDR3 loop: CASSSARALYNEQFF. The DNA of the CDR3 is TGCGCCAGCAGCTCCGCGAGGGCCCTGTACAATGAGCAGTTCTTC. The chain has TRBV5-1 and TRBJ2-1; tentatively, D is TRBD2 (5 bases). CDR1 is SGHRS, CDR2 YFSETQ, per germline. The CDR3 runs 15 residues. The V end was cut by 3 bases, the J end by 4 bases, with 14 bases between.

This clonotype was seen a few times. J is TRBJ2-7 and V is TRBV29-1, with 9 bases aligning to TRBD1. The V gene end was trimmed by 4 bases and the J gene end by 4 bases; junction bases not matched to a gene: 8. Germline-derived CDR1 and CDR2 are SQVTM and ANQGSEA. This CDR3 contains 14 residues. The CDR3 spells CSVGPGTGTYEQYF. The CDR3 nucleotides are TGCAGCGTTGGTCCCGGGACAGGGACATACGAGCAGTACTTC.

This clonotype was observed at least ten times. The chain uses TRBV7-9 and TRBJ2-1, with D perhaps TRBD1 (6 bases). Trimming stripped 4 bases from V and 7 bases from J, with 8 bases between. This CDR3 is built from 12 residues. Per germline, CDR1 SEHNR and CDR2 FQNEAQ (reference sequence). This chain's CDR3 is CASSWDNNEQFF. The CDR3 DNA reads TGTGCCAGCAGCTGGGACAATAATGAGCAGTTCTTC.

A few counts support this clonotype. The CDR3 nucleotides read TGCAGTGCTAGAGATTCGGCTAACACTGAAGCTTTCTTT. Translated: CSARDSANTEAFF. This chain links TRBV20-1 with TRBJ1-1; D is uncertain. Germline V gene lookup returns CDR1 DFQATT and CDR2 SNEGSKA (reference sequence). The CDR3 spans 13 residues. V lost 0 bases, J lost 2 bases, and 7 bases lay in between.

The chain couples TRBV3-1 to TRBJ1-1; D is unresolved. The CDR3 runs 12 residues. The ends were cut back, 3 bases at V and 8 bases at J, with 10 bases in the middle. Germline assignment: CDR1 LGHDT and CDR2 YNNKEL (reference sequence). The chain's CDR3 is CASSQFQREAFF. CDR3 nucleotide sequence: TGTGCCAGCAGCCAGTTTCAGAGGGAAGCTTTCTTT.

The rearrangement joins TRBV7-2 to TRBJ2-5, with 16 bases identical to TRBD2. V shed 6 bases and J 3 bases; nucleotides not matched to a gene: 13. Germline V CDR1 and CDR2: SGHTA, FQGNSA. The CDR3 loop spans 19 amino acids. CDR3 residues: CASSPLGGLAGGLKETQYF. DNA of the CDR3: TGTGCCAGCAGTCCCTTAGGGGGACTAGCGGGGGGGCTGAAAGAGACCCAGTACTTC.

This clonotype was seen only a few times. This chain links TRBV12-3 or TRBV12-4 with TRBJ2-7, with 8 bases matching TRBD2. The CDR3 runs to 17 residues. The V gene end was trimmed by 5 bases and the J gene end by 2 bases; junction bases not matched to a gene: 14. CDR3 bases: TGTGCCAGCAGTCCCATTGGCGGGGGGAGACTGGCCTACGAGCAGTACTTC. It translates to CASSPIGGGRLAYEQYF.

This clonotype was picked up a small number of times. The rearrangement joins TRBV3-1 to TRBJ1-6, with a tentative D call TRBD1 (5 bases). The germline gives CDR1 LGHDT, CDR2 YNNKEL (reference sequence). The V end was cut by 2 bases, the J end by 9 bases, with 17 bases between. The CDR3 runs to 16 residues. This CDR3 reads CASSQPRQSYGSPLHF. CDR3 sequence (DNA): TGTGCCAGCAGCCAACCAAGACAGAGTTATGGTTCACCCCTCCACTTT.

The chain links TRBV20-1 to TRBJ2-4, with unresolved D. This CDR3 spans 13 amino acids. Germline lookup yields CDR1 DFQATT and CDR2 SNEGSKA (reference sequence). V was trimmed by 1 base and J by 3 bases, leaving 7 bases between them. The CDR3 is CSARVGSKNIQYF. The CDR3, as DNA: TGCAGTGCTAGAGTGGGCAGCAAAAACATTCAGTACTTC.

This chain links TRBV2 with TRBJ2-1; 7 bases are shared with TRBD2. The CDR3 extends over 14 amino acids. The ends lost 3 bases at V and 9 bases at J; junction bases unmatched: 8. Germline lookup yields CDR1 SNHLY and CDR2 FYNNEI. The CDR3 sequence is CASSDIAGLTEQFF. CDR3 DNA sequence: TGTGCCAGCAGTGACATAGCGGGTTTAACTGAGCAGTTCTTC.

The rearrangement joins TRBV29-1 to TRBJ1-1; no definite D call. Germline V gene sequence: CDR1 SQVTM, CDR2 ANQGSEA. Trimming took off 4 bases at V and 3 bases at J, with 18 bases between the two ends. The CDR3 spans 15 residues. The CDR3 nucleotides read TGCAGCGTTGCATTGGTTCTCCGTGTCGACACTGAAGCTTTCTTT. Its translation is CSVALVLRVDTEAFF. Filled out from reference TRBV29-1 and TRBJ1-1, the complete variable domain reads SAVISQKPSRDICQRGTSLTIQCQVDSQVTMMFWYRQQPGQSLTLIATANQGSEATYESGFVIDKFPISRPNLTFSTLTVSNMSPEDSSIYLCSVALVLRVDTEAFFGQGTRLTVV.

The DNA for the CDR3 is TGTGCCAGCAGCCAAGATGCGGCATCTGGGGCCAACGTCCTGACTTTC. Its protein is CASSQDAASGANVLTF. The chain joins TRBV3-1 to TRBJ2-6; D unresolved. The CDR3 loop spans 16 amino acids. The germline gives CDR1 LGHDT, CDR2 YNNKEL (reference sequence). Trimming took 0 bases from V and 1 from J, leaving 7 bases between them. Using reference TRBV3-1 and TRBJ2-6 for the parts outside the CDR3, the full variable domain is DTAVSQTPKYLVTQMGNDKSIKCEQNLGHDTMYWYKQDSKKFLKIMFSYNNKELIINETVPNRFSPKSPDKAHLNLHINSLELGDSAVYFCASSQDAASGANVLTFGAGSRLTVL.

This clonotype was detected ten times or more. The chain employs TRBV6-4 and TRBJ2-1, with TRBD2 matching 7 bases. There are 15 residues in the CDR3. The germline gives CDR1 MRHNA, CDR2 SNTAGT. Trimming cost V 6 bases and J 0 bases; bases outside gene matches: 5. This CDR3 reads CASSFAGDSYNEQFF. The CDR3 bases are TGTGCCAGCAGCTTCGCGGGAGACTCCTACAATGAGCAGTTCTTC.

The chain employs TRBV15 and TRBJ2-7; weak D call: TRBD2 (6 bases). Germline lookup yields CDR1 LNHNV and CDR2 YYDKDF (reference sequence). Trimming stripped 0 bases from V and 7 bases from J, with 10 bases between. This CDR3 region has 13 residues. CDR3 amino acids: CATSRDRGREQYF. In DNA form, the CDR3 reads TGTGCCACCAGCAGAGATAGAGGGAGGGAGCAGTACTTC. The variable domain in full, completed from reference TRBV15 and TRBJ2-7, reads DAMVIQNPRYQVTQFGKPVTLSCSQTLNHNVMYWYQQKSSQAPKLLFHYYDKDFNNEADTPDNFQSRRPNTSFCFLDIRSPGLGDTAMYLCATSRDRGREQYFGPGTRLTVT.

This clonotype came up a few times. The genes are TRBV6-1 and TRBJ2-1; D uncertain. The CDR3 has 13 residues. The germline gives CDR1 MNHNS, CDR2 SASEGT. V lost 7 bases and J lost 3, with 10 bases in between. This chain's CDR3 is CASTEAFYNEQFF. Written as DNA, the CDR3 is TGTGCCAGCACCGAGGCCTTCTACAATGAGCAGTTCTTC.

The V and J genes are TRBV3-1 and TRBJ2-3; TRBD2 is a possible D gene (5 bases). The V gene's germline CDR1 is LGHDT and CDR2 YNNKEL (reference sequence). Trimming took off 2 bases at V and 11 bases at J, with 11 bases between the two ends. CDR3 length equals 12 residues. CDR3 protein: CASSQTPEGQYF. Written as DNA, the CDR3 is TGTGCCAGCAGCCAAACTCCTGAGGGGCAGTATTTT.

The CDR3 here is CASSHPLGRSDSPLHF. In nucleotides, the CDR3 is TGCGCCAGCAGCCATCCCTTGGGGAGGAGCGATTCACCCCTCCACTTT. V is TRBV4-1 and J is TRBJ1-6; D remains ambiguous. This CDR3 contains 16 residues. Trimming removed 3 bases from V and 8 bases from J, with 17 bases in between. Germline CDR1 and CDR2: MGHRA and YSYEKL.

A few counts support this clonotype. V usage is TRBV7-2 and J usage is TRBJ1-2; D is unresolved. The CDR3 contains 15 residues. CDR1 and CDR2 from the germline V gene are SGHTA and FQGNSA. V lost 5 bases and J 0 bases, leaving 13 bases between the germline ends. This CDR3 is CASSPSPGANYGYTF. The CDR3 bases are TGTGCCAGCAGCCCTTCGCCAGGAGCTAACTATGGCTACACCTTC.

In its sample, this clonotype was seen a few times. The gene calls are TRBV7-6 and TRBJ2-5; the match to TRBD1 covers 10 bases. The J call may not be correct, given that the DNA end is closer to TRBJ2-7. CDR3 size: 14 residues. Germline V CDR1 and CDR2: SGHVS, FNYEAQ. CDR3 residues: CASSIRDRGSEQYF. The CDR3 nucleotides read TGTGCCAGCAGCATTCGGGACAGGGGTTCCGAGCAGTACTTC.

This chain links TRBV29-1 with TRBJ2-3; TRBD1 matches at 8 bases. With V trimmed by 7 bases and J by 2 bases, 14 bases remained unmatched. The CDR3 consists of 16 residues. Germline V lookup: CDR1 SQVTM, CDR2 ANQGSEA. CDR3 sequence (DNA): TGCAGCGCTACGATCCCCGGACAGGGCCCCACAGATACGCAGTATTTT. As protein: CSATIPGQGPTDTQYF.

A few counts support this clonotype. The rearrangement links TRBV5-5 to TRBJ2-7; D possibly corresponds to TRBD2 (6 bases). From germline, CDR1 is SGHKS and CDR2 YYEKEE (reference sequence). The V end lost 2 bases, the J end lost 0 bases, and 18 bases lay between the germline ends. This CDR3 contains 17 residues. The CDR3, as DNA: TGTGCCAGCAGCTTAGGCGTCCAATGGAGGGACTCCTACGAGCAGTACTTC. This sequence encodes CASSLGVQWRDSYEQYF.

The chain is built from TRBV7-9 and TRBJ2-7; 7 bases match TRBD1. Looked up from germline, CDR1 is SEHNR and CDR2 is FQNEAQ (reference sequence). This CDR3 is 15 amino acids long. Germline trimming cut 1 base from V and 1 base from J; bases unmatched to any gene: 4. In nucleotides, the CDR3 is TGTGCCAGCAGCTTAGAGGGGACAGTTTCCTACGAGCAGTACTTC. Protein sequence: CASSLEGTVSYEQYF.